Below are 21 T cell receptor beta chains sequenced from a single sample in a study of cytomegalovirus exposure and HLA in healthy donors. 60 Vbeta and 13 Jbeta primers were used in PCR. Sequencing was performed with immunoSEQ multiplex PCR; in TCRdb, only in-frame clones are kept and a portion is missing. The repertoire holds roughly 250,000 clones, with 80% as singletons. Sequenced: PBMCs. The source of these receptors is a girl aged 2 to 10 in good health and CMV-seronegative.

Notes on this clone: Other DNA sequences within the sample encode an identical CDR3. V gene TRBV28 combines with J gene TRBJ2-1, with no clear D. Germline CDR1 MDHEN, CDR2 SYDVKM. The germline V and J ends were trimmed by 3 bases and 8 bases, with 5 bases remaining between them. The CDR3 has 11 amino acids. The CDR3 sequence is CASSFVDEQFF. The CDR3, as DNA: TGTGCCAGCAGTTTTGTAGATGAGCAGTTCTTC. Based on the CDR3 plus reference TRBV28 and TRBJ2-1, the full variable domain is DVKVTQSSRYLVKRTGEKVFLECVQDMDHENMFWYRQDPGLGLRLIYFSYDVKMKEKGDIPEGYSVSREKKERFSLILESASTNQTSMYLCASSFVDEQFFGPGTRLTVL.

The table lists this clone with a count of one. V gene TRBV2 combines with J gene TRBJ2-1; TRBD2 matches 8 bases. The germline gives CDR1 SNHLY, CDR2 FYNNEI. This CDR3 is built from 15 residues. The ends lost 3 bases at V and 6 bases at J; junction bases unmatched: 7. In nucleotides, the CDR3 is TGTGCCAGCAGTGACCGGACTAGCCGTGGCAATGAGCAGTTCTTC. Encoded protein: CASSDRTSRGNEQFF.

The V call is TRBV10-3, the J call TRBJ1-5; D is unresolved. The CDR3 contains 13 residues. V lost 8 bases and J 3 bases, leaving 11 bases between the germline ends. Germline V lookup: CDR1 ENHRY, CDR2 SYGVKD. The CDR3 nucleotides read TGTGCCATCGGTCAGGAACACAATCAGCCCCAGCATTTT. It yields the protein CAIGQEHNQPQHF.

This chain links TRBV5-4 with TRBJ2-5; no clear D gene. The V gene's germline CDR1 is SGHNT and CDR2 YYREEE (reference sequence). This CDR3 contains 13 residues. Trimming removed 0 bases at V and 4 bases at J, with 7 bases between. The CDR3 nucleotides read TGTGCCAGCAGCTTGGCGGAGAGAGAGACCCAGTACTTC. Its protein is CASSLAERETQYF.

The CDR3 DNA follows: TGTGCCAGCAGTACGGGCCGAGCGGGGCTCGAGCAGTACTTC. Protein sequence: CASSTGRAGLEQYF. The chain employs TRBV2 and TRBJ2-7; TRBD2 matches 7 bases. With 5 bases clipped from V and 6 bases from J, the junction kept 10 bases outside the gene matches. CDR1 is SNHLY, CDR2 FYNNEI, per germline. The CDR3 runs to 14 residues.

V and J are TRBV28 and TRBJ1-4; D not resolved. Trimming took 3 bases from V and 2 from J, leaving 16 bases between them. Germline-derived CDR1 and CDR2 are MDHEN and SYDVKM. This CDR3 spans 17 amino acids. Here the CDR3 reads CASSFSLLGETNEKLFF. CDR3 DNA: TGTGCCAGCAGTTTTTCCCTCCTTGGGGAGACTAATGAAAAACTGTTTTTT.

The chain uses TRBV21-1 and TRBJ2-4; the table's D call, TRBD2, has no DNA check behind it. TRBV21-1 is described as a pseudogene. There are 16 residues in the CDR3. This chain's CDR3 is CASIRGGALAKNIQYF. CDR3 DNA: TGTGCCAGCATTAGAGGGGGGGCCCTAGCCAAAAACATTCAGTACTTC.

V is TRBV4-1 and J is TRBJ2-7; D is possibly TRBD2 (6 bases). CDR1 MGHRA and CDR2 YSYEKL come from the germline V gene. The ends were cut back, 3 bases at V and 3 bases at J, with 15 bases in the middle. The CDR3 runs to 15 residues. This CDR3 reads CASSQRRGLFYEQYF. CDR3 coding DNA: TGCGCCAGCAGCCAGAGGAGGGGACTTTTCTACGAGCAGTACTTC.

Only a few counts were recorded for this clone. The rearrangement links TRBV18 to TRBJ2-7; 8 nucleotides agree with TRBD1. The junction had 3 bases not matched to a gene; V was cut back by 2 bases and J by 6 bases. Germline CDR1 KGHSH, CDR2 LQKENI. The CDR3 has 13 amino acids. CDR3 in amino acids: CASSPFDRGEQYF. The CDR3 nucleotides read TGTGCCAGCTCACCATTTGACAGGGGCGAGCAGTACTTC.

This clone showed up just a few times. V usage is TRBV6-6 and J usage is TRBJ1-5; D not resolved. The CDR3 covers 10 residues. The ends were cut back, 8 bases at V and 10 bases at J, with 9 bases in the middle. CDR1 and CDR2 (germline): MNHNY, SVGAGI (reference sequence). The CDR3 DNA follows: TGTGCCAGCGGCCGGGTCCCCCAGCATTTT. This translates into CASGRVPQHF.

The chain joins TRBV7-6 to TRBJ2-2; D ambiguous. The CDR3 spans 15 residues. V lost 2 bases and J 4 bases, leaving 11 bases between the germline ends. Germline assignment: CDR1 SGHVS and CDR2 FNYEAQ. The CDR3 nucleotides read TGTGCCAGCAGCTTACCCTGGTCGGGCACCGGGGAGCTGTTTTTT. Protein: CASSLPWSGTGELFF.

The sample holds a few counts of this clone. The chain combines TRBV27 with TRBJ1-4; D possibly corresponds to TRBD1 (6 bases). CDR3 length: 14 residues. Trimming removed 6 bases from V and 8 bases from J, with 16 bases in between. Per germline, CDR1 MNHEY and CDR2 SMNVEV (reference sequence). The CDR3 DNA reads as TGTGCCAGCAGCCTGGGGGGGGGCGCGGAAAAACTGTTTTTT. It specifies CASSLGGGAEKLFF.

The chain uses TRBV29-1 and TRBJ1-1, with D possibly TRBD1 on 6 matching bases. V was pared by 7 bases and J by 4 bases, with 16 bases between. Germline values: CDR1 SQVTM, CDR2 ANQGSEA. There are 13 residues in the CDR3. In DNA form, the CDR3 reads TGCAGCGCCTGCCAGGGGTTTATCACTGAAGCTTTCTTT. Translated: CSACQGFITEAFF.

This rearrangement joins TRBV6-6 to TRBJ2-5, with 10 positions matching TRBD2. The end of the DNA aligns better with TRBJ2-7, so the J call may be wrong. This CDR3 is built from 15 residues. Germline-derived CDR1 and CDR2 are MNHNY and SVGAGI (reference sequence). The CDR3 DNA follows: TGTGCCAGCAGAGATAGGACTAGCGGATCCTACGAGCAGTACTTC. Translation: CASRDRTSGSYEQYF.

V and J are TRBV9 and TRBJ1-6; 9 bases match TRBD1. The CDR3 spans 15 residues. V lost 7 bases to trimming and J lost 7 bases; unmatched junction nucleotides: 9. In germline, CDR1 is SGDLS, CDR2 YYNGEE. The DNA for the CDR3 is TGTGCCAGCGGGCCCACCGGGACAGGGAATTCACCCCTCCACTTT. Amino acids: CASGPTGTGNSPLHF.

This clone turned up a few times. This chain links TRBV27 with TRBJ2-3, with 10 nucleotides matching TRBD2. Germline-derived CDR1 and CDR2 are MNHEY and SMNVEV (reference sequence). The CDR3 loop spans 16 amino acids. The V gene end was trimmed by 5 bases and the J gene end by 1 base; junction bases not matched to a gene: 6. The CDR3 bases are TGTGCCAGCAGTCTGGAGCGGGAGGGCGGCACAGATACGCAGTATTTT. This encodes CASSLEREGGTDTQYF.

The chain links TRBV29-1 to TRBJ2-3; D may be TRBD2 (7 bases). Germline V gene sequence: CDR1 SQVTM, CDR2 ANQGSEA. The V end lost 4 bases, the J end lost 10 bases, and 27 bases lay between the germline ends. The length of the CDR3 is 16 residues. CDR3 nucleotide sequence: TGCAGCGTTGGAAACGGACAGACACTCCTGGGGAGGGCGCAGTATTTT. As protein: CSVGNGQTLLGRAQYF.

This clone showed up just a few times. The rearrangement links TRBV14 to TRBJ2-5; possibly TRBD1 for D (5 bases). The CDR3 runs to 11 residues. Deletions cut 5 bases from V and 8 bases from J, with 9 bases between. CDR1 SGHDN and CDR2 FVKESK come from the germline V gene. The CDR3 DNA is TGTGCCAGCAGCTTAAGGGGAACCCAGTACTTC. Its translation is CASSLRGTQYF.

This clone has a single count. This chain joins TRBV6-6 and TRBJ2-3, with D perhaps TRBD2 (5 bases). CDR3 length equals 15 residues. V gave up 6 bases and J gave up 2 bases, with 15 bases separating them. The germline V gene encodes CDR1 MNHNY and CDR2 SVGAGI (reference sequence). The CDR3 DNA follows: TGTGCCAGCAGGCGAGCGGCGGTCTCCACAGATACGCAGTATTTT. Amino acid sequence: CASRRAAVSTDTQYF.

This clone rates as medium-sized. This chain joins TRBV4-1 and TRBJ1-2; 7 nucleotides match TRBD1. The CDR3 has 14 residues. Germline trimming cut 0 bases from V and 10 bases from J; bases unmatched to any gene: 8. Germline V gene data show CDR1 as MGHRA and CDR2 as YSYEKL. Written as DNA, the CDR3 is TGCGCCAGCAGCCAAGATCGGCTGACAGGGTACTACACCTTC. Translation gives CASSQDRLTGYYTF.

This chain's CDR3 is CASSDGDRRGGNTIYF. CDR3 nucleotide sequence: TGTGCCAGCAGCGACGGGGACAGGAGGGGAGGAAACACCATATATTTT. The chain carries TRBV9 and TRBJ1-3; 8 bases are shared with TRBD1. V shed 3 bases and J 4 bases; nucleotides not matched to a gene: 9. Germline CDR1 SGDLS, CDR2 YYNGEE. CDR3 length: 16 residues.